Below are 10 T cell receptor beta chains sequenced from a single sample in a study of breast tumors, draining lymph nodes, adjacent tissues. Using its own MiXCR run on the multiplex PCR reads, TCRdb lists one record per CDR3 protein. The sample contains thousands of distinct CDR3 sequences, 35% to 55% of which appear only once. The sequenced sample was tumor-adjacent breast tissue. The receptors were gathered from a female donor with breast cancer. Some clones in this sample may be carry-over from other donors' samples.

In its sample, this clonotype is medium-sized. The chain recombines TRBV7-3 with TRBJ2-3; D ambiguous. The germline V gene encodes CDR1 SGHTA and CDR2 FQGTGA. The CDR3 covers 13 residues. Between the trimmed V and J ends, which lost 1 base and 6 bases, there was a span of 8 bases. This CDR3 is CASSLSFSDTQYF. The CDR3 bases are TGTGCCAGCAGCTTAAGTTTCAGTGATACGCAGTATTTT.

This clonotype is medium-sized within its sample. V is TRBV7-9 and J is TRBJ2-1; TRBD1 matches 9 bases. The ends lost 1 base at V and 5 bases at J; junction bases unmatched: 3. This CDR3 is 15 amino acids long. The germline gives CDR1 SEHNR, CDR2 FQNEAQ (reference sequence). The CDR3 coding sequence is TGTGCCAGCAGCTTAGGGGACAGGGTGAACAATGAGCAGTTCTTC. This sequence encodes CASSLGDRVNNEQFF.

The CDR3 sequence is CASSQGLAGVSHLCFF. CDR3 DNA: TGTGCCAGCAGCCAAGGACTAGCGGGGGTCTCCCACCTTTGCTTCTTC. V is TRBV2 and J is TRBJ2-1; TRBD2 agrees at 13 bases. The germline CDR1 and CDR2 sequences are SNHLY and FYNNEI. The CDR3 totals 16 residues. The V and J ends lost 6 bases and 16 bases, in that order; junction bases with no gene match: 18.

Relative to its sample, this clonotype is medium-sized. The V call is TRBV29-1, the J call TRBJ2-2; D unclear. CDR1 and CDR2 from the germline V gene are SQVTM and ANQGSEA. This CDR3 is built from 14 residues. Trimming left V 5 bases short and J 2 bases short, with 12 bases between. The CDR3 is CSVQGEGNTGELFF. The CDR3 DNA reads as TGCAGCGTTCAAGGAGAAGGTAACACCGGGGAGCTGTTTTTT.

This chain joins TRBV6-2 or TRBV6-3 and TRBJ1-6; perhaps TRBD1 as D (5 bases). Between the trimmed V and J ends, which lost 6 bases and 9 bases, there was a span of 15 bases. This CDR3 spans 14 amino acids. Germline lookup yields CDR1 MNHEY and CDR2 SVGEGT. The CDR3 protein is CASSPSDGGSPLHF. DNA for the CDR3: TGTGCCAGCAGCCCCTCCGACGGGGGTTCACCCCTCCACTTT.

This clonotype was observed a single time. The junction shows a germline mismatch at one end, possibly a read error. CDR3: CSADRDGSYVQYF. In DNA form, the CDR3 reads TGCAGTGCGGATAGGGACGGATCCTACGTGCAGTACTTC. The chain links TRBV20-1 to TRBJ2-7, with D tentatively TRBD1 or TRBD2 (5 bases each). CDR3 length: 13 residues. CDR1 and CDR2 (germline): DFQATT, SNEGSKA (reference sequence).

This clonotype is deemed medium-sized (0.01 to 0.1%). As DNA, the CDR3 is TGTGCCAGTAATTTTGGGTCGTACACCGGGGAGCTGTTTTTT. It is translated as CASNFGSYTGELFF. V is TRBV19 and J is TRBJ2-2; D not certain. CDR1 is LNHDA, CDR2 SQIVND, per germline (reference sequence). Trimming removed 7 bases from V and 3 bases from J, with 12 bases in between. The CDR3 contains 14 residues.

By frequency in the sample, this clonotype is medium-sized. The V gene is TRBV24-1, the J gene TRBJ2-1; TRBD2 matches 11 bases. Germline assignment: CDR1 KGHDR and CDR2 SFDVKD. The CDR3 is made up of 19 amino acids. The junction had 14 bases not matched to a gene; V was cut back by 7 bases and J by 1 base. CDR3 loop: CATSHGGRTSGSSYNEQFF. For the CDR3, the DNA is TGTGCCACCAGCCATGGGGGGCGAACTAGCGGGAGTTCCTACAATGAGCAGTTCTTC.

The table lists this clonotype with a count of one. The chain employs TRBV20-1 and TRBJ2-1, with 9 nucleotides matching TRBD2. V lost 0 bases, J lost 0 bases, and 9 bases stayed unmatched. The CDR3 length is 18 residues. Looked up from germline, CDR1 is DFQATT and CDR2 is SNEGSKA (reference sequence). The CDR3 DNA follows: TGCAGTGCTAGAGATCCCGGAGGTAGCGGGAGCTCCTACAATGAGCAGTTCTTC. Protein: CSARDPGGSGSSYNEQFF.

Sample share makes this clonotype medium-sized. This chain links TRBV10-3 with TRBJ1-6; D may be TRBD1 (6 bases). Trimming shortened V by 6 bases and J by 5 bases, and 14 bases separated the two germline ends. Germline V lookup: CDR1 ENHRY, CDR2 SYGVKD. The CDR3 length is 15 residues. For the CDR3, the DNA is TGTGCCATCAGCCCAGGAGGGGGTAATAATTCACCCCTCCACTTT. Translation gives CAISPGGGNNSPLHF.